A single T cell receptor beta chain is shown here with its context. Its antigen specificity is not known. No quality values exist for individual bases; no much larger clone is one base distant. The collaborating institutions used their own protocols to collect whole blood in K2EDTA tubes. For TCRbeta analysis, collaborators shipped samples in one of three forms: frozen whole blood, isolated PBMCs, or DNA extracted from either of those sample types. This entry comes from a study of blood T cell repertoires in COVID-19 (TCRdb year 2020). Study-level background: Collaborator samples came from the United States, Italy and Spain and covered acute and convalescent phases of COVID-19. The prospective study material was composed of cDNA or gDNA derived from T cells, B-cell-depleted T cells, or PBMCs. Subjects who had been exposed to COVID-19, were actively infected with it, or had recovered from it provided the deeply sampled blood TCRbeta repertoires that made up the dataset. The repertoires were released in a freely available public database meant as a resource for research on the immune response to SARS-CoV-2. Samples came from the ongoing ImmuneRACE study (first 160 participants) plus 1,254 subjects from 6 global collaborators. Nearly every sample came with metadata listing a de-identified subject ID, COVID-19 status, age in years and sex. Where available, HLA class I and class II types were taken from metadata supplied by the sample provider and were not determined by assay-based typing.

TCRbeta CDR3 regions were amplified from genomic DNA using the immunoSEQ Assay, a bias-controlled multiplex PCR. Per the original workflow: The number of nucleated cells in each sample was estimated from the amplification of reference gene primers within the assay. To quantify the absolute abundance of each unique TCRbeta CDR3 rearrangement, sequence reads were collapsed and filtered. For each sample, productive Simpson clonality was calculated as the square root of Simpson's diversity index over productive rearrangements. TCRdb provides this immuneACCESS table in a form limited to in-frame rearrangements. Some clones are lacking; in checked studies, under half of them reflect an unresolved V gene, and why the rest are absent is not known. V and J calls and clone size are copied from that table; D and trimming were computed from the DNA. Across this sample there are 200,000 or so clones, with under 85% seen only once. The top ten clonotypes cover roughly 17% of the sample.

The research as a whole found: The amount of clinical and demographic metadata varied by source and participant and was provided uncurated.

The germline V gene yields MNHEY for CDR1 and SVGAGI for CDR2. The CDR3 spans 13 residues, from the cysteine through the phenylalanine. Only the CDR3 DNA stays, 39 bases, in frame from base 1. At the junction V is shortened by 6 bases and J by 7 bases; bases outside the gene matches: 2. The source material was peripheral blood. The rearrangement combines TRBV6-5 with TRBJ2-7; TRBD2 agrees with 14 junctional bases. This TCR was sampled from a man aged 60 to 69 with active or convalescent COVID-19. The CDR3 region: CASSRTSGREQYF. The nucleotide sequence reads TGTGCCAGCAGCCGGACTAGCGGGAGGGAGCAGTACTTC.